This TCR beta chain was captured by sequencing in a study of blood T cell repertoires in COVID-19. The wider study: T cells, B-cell-depleted T cells, or PBMCs supplied cDNA or gDNA.

Some clones are missing from TCRdb's copy, which holds only in-frame ones; the method was immunoSEQ multiplex PCR. The table includes approximately 200,000 clones, 94% detected once. The receptor's source is a man aged 25 to 45 with COVID-19, enrolled during active disease. Specimen: peripheral blood.

The CDR3 region is CASSIGHRNTEAFF. CDR3 nucleotides: TGTGCCAGTAGTATCGGACACCGGAACACTGAAGCTTTCTTT. This chain joins TRBV19 and TRBJ1-1; possible D gene TRBD1, 5 bases. The V end lost 3 bases, the J end lost 1 base, and 9 bases lay between the germline ends. CDR3 size: 14 residues. CDR1 is LNHDA and CDR2 is SQIVND in the germline V gene (reference sequence).